These T cell receptor beta chains were read from a single sample in a study of T cell repertoires in cytomegalovirus infection. TCRdb called the reads again in MiXCR, with one record for every CDR3 protein. Among under 200,000 distinct CDR3 sequences listed, roughly 22% were seen once. These TCRs are of unknown antigen specificity. The sequencing here drew on CD8+ T cells from cultured PBMCs, taken from culture after CMV antigen stimulation. The receptors were sampled from a human donor in good health (CMV status not recorded). Some clones in this sample may be carry-over from other donors' samples. Both conserved end residues are part of each CDR3. Fields, in order: J gene, clone size, V gene, D gene, CDR3 protein, CDR3 DNA. D genes are given only for firm matches. A row's size may be missing; if present it is once, few, many or a size class.

>TRBJ2-2|few|TRBV20-1|NA
CSAPGAGELFF
TGCAGTGCTCCGGGGGCCGGGGAGCTGTTTTTT
>TRBJ2-3|few|TRBV4-1|TRBD2
CASSQGDTGGDTQYF
TGCGCCAGCAGCCAGGGTGATACGGGGGGGGATACGCAGTATTTT
>TRBJ2-1|NA|TRBV12-3/TRBV12-4|NA
CASSIDYNEQFF
TGTGCCAGCAGTATAGACTACAATGAGCAGTTCTTC
>TRBJ1-5|few|TRBV5-5|NA
CASSLRGTDYSNQPQHF
TGTGCCAGCAGCCTAAGAGGGACGGATTATAGCAATCAGCCCCAGCATTTT
>TRBJ2-1|NA|TRBV9|TRBD1
CASSAGQGYNEQFF
TGTGCCAGCAGCGCGGGACAGGGGTACAATGAGCAGTTCTTC
>TRBJ2-7|once|TRBV10-3|TRBD1
CAISDPGQGFAGNEQYF
TGTGCCATCAGTGATCCCGGACAGGGCTTTGCAGGGAACGAGCAGTACTTC
>TRBJ2-5|few|TRBV28|NA
CASSFFQETQYF
TGTGCCAGCAGTTTCTTCCAAGAGACCCAGTACTTC
>TRBJ2-7|NA|TRBV7-6|NA
CASSPSGQPYEQYF
TGTGCCAGCAGCCCCTCAGGACAACCTTACGAGCAGTACTTC
>TRBJ1-5|NA|TRBV6-5|TRBD1
CASSYSIPGTGNQPQHF
TGTGCCAGCAGTTACTCGATACCCGGGACAGGGAATCAGCCCCAGCATTTT
>TRBJ2-3|NA|TRBV4-3|NA
CASSQASISDTQYF
TGCGCCAGCAGCCAAGCTTCCATATCAGATACGCAGTATTTT
>TRBJ1-2|NA|TRBV6-8|NA
CASSWGYGYTF
TGTGCCAGCAGTTGGGGCTATGGCTACACCTTC
>TRBJ2-1|few|TRBV6-5|TRBD1
CASSYSGTGNEQFF
TGTGCCAGCAGTTACTCGGGGACAGGCAATGAGCAGTTCTTC
>TRBJ2-1|many|TRBV11-1|NA
CASSLAVSTWNEQFF
TGTGCCAGCAGCTTAGCGGTGTCTACCTGGAATGAGCAGTTCTTC
>TRBJ2-7|few|TRBV12-3/TRBV12-4|TRBD1
CASSPGTGDSIPYF
TGTGCCAGCAGCCCCGGGACAGGGGATTCGATTCCCTACTTC
>TRBJ1-6|few|TRBV4-1|NA
CASSQERGVVSPLHF
TGCGCCAGCAGCCAAGAAAGAGGGGTGGTTTCACCCCTCCACTTT
>TRBJ2-6|once|TRBV11-2|NA
CASSLRPGTFEANVLTF
TGTGCCAGCAGCTTACGGCCAGGTACCTTTGAGGCCAACGTCCTGACTTTC
>TRBJ2-5|NA|TRBV7-9|NA
CAAGLVPGQETQYF
TGTGCCGCCGGACTGGTCCCGGGGCAAGAGACCCAGTACTTC
>TRBJ2-7|NA|TRBV6-2/TRBV6-3|NA
CASSKGITVTYEQYF
TGTGCCAGCAGTAAAGGTATAACGGTCACCTACGAGCAGTACTTC
>TRBJ1-1|NA|TRBV7-2|NA
CASTPSGAGDTEAFF
TGTGCCAGCACCCCGTCGGGGGCAGGGGACACTGAAGCTTTCTTT
>TRBJ2-5|NA|TRBV6-6|NA
CASSYSRFTRYQETQYF
TGTGCCAGCAGTTACTCGAGATTTACACGGTACCAAGAGACCCAGTACTTC
>TRBJ1-2|NA|TRBV11-2|NA
CASSLVGSAPNYGYTF
TGTGCCAGCAGCTTAGTAGGGTCGGCCCCTAACTATGGCTACACCTTC
>TRBJ2-2|few|TRBV12-5|TRBD1
CASGLFGTGPSGELFF
TGTGCTAGTGGTTTGTTCGGGACAGGTCCCTCCGGGGAGCTGTTTTTT
>TRBJ2-7|few|TRBV27|TRBD1
CASSFGTGLSYEQYF
TGTGCCAGCAGTTTTGGGACAGGGCTTTCCTACGAGCAGTACTTC
>TRBJ2-7|NA|TRBV5-1|NA
CASSNRQGGIYEQYF
TGCGCCAGCAGCAACCGACAGGGCGGGATCTACGAGCAGTACTTC
>TRBJ1-5|NA|TRBV27|NA
CASSLFQGGNQPQHF
TGTGCCAGCAGTTTATTTCAGGGAGGCAATCAGCCCCAGCATTTT
>TRBJ2-2|NA|TRBV6-5|NA
CASSSLDGNTGELFF
TGTGCCAGCAGTTCGTTAGACGGGAACACCGGGGAGCTGTTTTTT
>TRBJ2-4|few|TRBV7-8|NA
CASSLAKGSLAKNIQYF
TGTGCCAGCAGCTTAGCCAAGGGTTCTCTAGCCAAAAACATTCAGTACTTC
>TRBJ2-5|NA|TRBV7-9|TRBD2
CASSWVAGEEETQYF
TGTGCCAGCAGCTGGGTAGCGGGGGAGGAAGAGACCCAGTACTTC
>TRBJ1-5|NA|TRBV4-1|NA
CASSQETGSGNQPQHF
TGCGCCAGCAGCCAAGAAACAGGGAGCGGCAATCAGCCCCAGCATTTT
>TRBJ1-1|NA|TRBV7-6|NA
CASSSSPNTEAFF
TGTGCCAGCAGCTCTAGTCCGAACACTGAAGCTTTCTTT
>TRBJ1-2|few|TRBV12-3/TRBV12-4|TRBD1
CASSSNRDREVYGYTF
TGTGCCAGCAGTTCAAATAGGGACAGGGAGGTCTATGGCTACACCTTC
>TRBJ2-1|few|TRBV4-1|TRBD2
CASSQEGAGLSNNEQFF
TGCGCCAGCAGCCAAGAGGGCGCGGGACTAAGTAACAATGAGCAGTTCTTC
>TRBJ2-1|few|TRBV7-2|NA
CASSLIPSGWRLNEQFF
TGTGCCAGCAGCTTAATTCCCTCAGGGTGGCGCTTGAATGAGCAGTTCTTC
>TRBJ2-7|NA|TRBV7-2|NA
CASSLHGSASYEQYF
TGTGCCAGCAGCTTGCACGGGAGTGCGTCCTACGAGCAGTACTTC
>TRBJ2-7|NA|TRBV6-5|NA
CASKVWGESVYEQYF
TGTGCCAGCAAGGTCTGGGGGGAGAGTGTCTACGAGCAGTACTTC
>TRBJ1-1|few|TRBV7-9|TRBD1
CASSSRGQGKRTEAFF
TGTGCCAGCAGCTCACGGGGACAGGGTAAGAGAACTGAAGCTTTCTTT
>TRBJ2-3|NA|TRBV7-8|NA
CASSPYTLTSTDTQYF
TGTGCCAGCAGCCCATACACCTTGACAAGCACAGATACGCAGTATTTT
>TRBJ1-1|few|TRBV4-1|TRBD1
CASSFTQGEYEAFF
TGCGCCAGCAGCTTTACCCAGGGGGAGTACGAAGCTTTCTTT
>TRBJ2-1|NA|TRBV7-6|TRBD2
CASSLTSGGILGSYNEQFF
TGTGCCAGCAGCTTGACTAGCGGGGGGATATTGGGCTCCTACAATGAGCAGTTCTTC
>TRBJ1-4|NA|TRBV10-2|NA
CASNPGGEKLFF
TGCGCCAGCAACCCTGGAGGTGAAAAACTGTTTTTT
>TRBJ2-2|NA|TRBV2|TRBD2
CASRGLAGGPSGELFF
TGTGCCAGCAGGGGGTTAGCGGGGGGGCCTTCCGGGGAGCTGTTTTTT
>TRBJ2-3|NA|TRBV6-2/TRBV6-3|TRBD2
CASRGLAGARSTDTQYF
TGTGCCAGCAGGGGACTAGCGGGGGCCCGTAGCACAGATACGCAGTATTTT
>TRBJ2-7|NA|TRBV12-3/TRBV12-4|NA
CASSLRAGYRRYEQYF
TGTGCCAGCAGTTTGCGCGCGGGATACCGCCGCTACGAGCAGTACTTC
>TRBJ2-3|few|TRBV4-3|NA
CASSQQIFSTDTQYF
TGCGCCAGCAGCCAACAGATATTTAGCACAGATACGCAGTATTTT
>TRBJ1-2|NA|TRBV7-9|NA
CASTKDRDGYTF
TGTGCCAGCACCAAAGACAGAGACGGCTACACCTTC
>TRBJ1-5|few|TRBV27|NA
CASTPDGRNQPQHF
TGTGCCAGCACCCCGGACGGTCGCAATCAGCCCCAGCATTTT
>TRBJ2-5|NA|TRBV7-9|TRBD1
CACRDSFQETQYF
TGTGCTTGTAGGGACAGCTTTCAAGAGACCCAGTACTTC
>TRBJ2-7|few|TRBV7-8|TRBD1
CASSLVPGQGLYEQYF
TGTGCCAGCAGCTTAGTCCCGGGACAGGGACTGTACGAGCAGTACTTC
>TRBJ1-2|NA|TRBV6-6|TRBD1
CDSSEYGTGQKVGGYTF
TGTGACAGCAGCGAATATGGGACAGGACAAAAAGTTGGGGGCTACACCTTC
>TRBJ2-3|once|TRBV6-2/TRBV6-3|TRBD1
CASSYDTTSRGQLGTDTQYF
TGTGCCAGCAGTTACGACACCACCTCCAGGGGACAGTTAGGGACAGATACGCAGTATTTT
>TRBJ2-3|few|TRBV7-9|NA
CASSFSRTERTDTQYF
TGTGCCAGCAGCTTTTCCAGGACAGAGAGGACAGATACGCAGTATTTT
>TRBJ1-5|NA|TRBV4-1|NA
CASSQDPPALYSNQPQHF
TGCGCCAGCAGCCAAGATCCGCCAGCACTCTATAGCAATCAGCCCCAGCATTTT